The rows below give T cell receptor beta chains drawn from one sample of a study of CD8 T cells in ankylosing spondylitis. TCRdb recomputed calls from the 5' RACE reads with MiXCR, one row per CDR3 protein. The sample yields almost 250,000 distinct CDR3 sequences, roughly 32% seen once. Material: blood, either unsorted or a sorted T cell fraction (not recorded which). These receptors originate from a male donor with ankylosing spondylitis or in good health (not recorded which). CDR3s leave out the opening cysteine and the closing phenylalanine or tryptophan. For some rows the clone size is stated as once, few or many, or as a class when expanded; others skip it.

V gene	J gene	clone size	CDR3 protein
TRBV29-1	TRBJ2-7	few	SVVGQVPTYEQY
TRBV20-1	TRBJ2-7	.	SARSNRHSYEQY
TRBV12-3/TRBV12-4	TRBJ2-5	.	ASSLSSGAKETQY
TRBV7-9	TRBJ2-3	.	ASTPFRGLRTDTQY
TRBV2	TRBJ2-7	.	ASSGEDGAYEQY
TRBV29-1	TRBJ2-7	few	SVATGQGLFSYEQY
TRBV6-5	TRBJ2-7	.	ASSGDRDRRY
TRBV3-1	TRBJ2-7	.	ASSQQGEGSYEQY
TRBV20-1	TRBJ2-1	.	CARDWTSGGPSSYNEQF
TRBV12-3/TRBV12-4	TRBJ1-1	few	ASDLPGLMNTEAF
TRBV5-1	TRBJ2-2	.	ASSLGGTYAGELF
TRBV10-1	TRBJ2-3	few	ASSDGSATDTQY
TRBV20-1	TRBJ1-1	few	SARAPGGVGNTEAF
TRBV20-1	TRBJ2-1	.	SASPPRQGGNEQF
TRBV6-5	TRBJ2-2	once	ASSYGVAMNTGELF
TRBV20-1	TRBJ1-2	few	SARQSGWGYT
TRBV6-5	TRBJ2-7	few	ASSYSNAGDHEQY
TRBV6-2/TRBV6-3	TRBJ2-5	once	ASSYSGRSSGQGDQETQY
TRBV4-1	TRBJ2-7	.	ASSPGGLTSYEQY
TRBV29-1	TRBJ2-1	many	SVESGSAEQF
TRBV7-3	TRBJ1-2	.	ASSIPLTGNYGYT
TRBV20-1	TRBJ2-3	.	CATYTPSRGTDTQY
TRBV29-1	TRBJ2-1	.	SAEGTETPSISYNEQF
TRBV12-3/TRBV12-4	TRBJ2-1	.	ASSLSGLAGNEQF
TRBV5-1	TRBJ2-7	few	ASSLVGGGNYEQY
TRBV29-1	TRBJ1-1	.	SVLRRGNTEAF
TRBV10-1	TRBJ2-1	few	ATGMGGHPQF
TRBV5-1	TRBJ2-1	.	ASSMDPSSYNEQF
TRBV20-1	TRBJ2-1	few	SARDGGEQF
TRBV12-3/TRBV12-4	TRBJ2-2	once	ASRTGDPTGELF
TRBV2	TRBJ2-1	.	ASSESGSQSYNEQF
TRBV6-5	TRBJ1-5	few	ASSYPGPFSNQPQH
TRBV29-1	TRBJ2-4	.	SVAPLAKNIQY
TRBV12-3/TRBV12-4	TRBJ2-7	few	ASSIGEAYEQY
TRBV7-6	TRBJ2-7	.	ASSLEGTGSYEQY
TRBV28	TRBJ2-7	.	ASRIHQEYEQY
TRBV20-1	TRBJ2-1	.	SARPDKGRGTYNEQF
TRBV10-3	TRBJ2-7	.	AISDPDRGLSYEQY
TRBV12-3/TRBV12-4	TRBJ1-2	.	ASGPEMGGYT
TRBV6-5	TRBJ2-7	.	ASSYSPVRVEQY
TRBV9	TRBJ2-3	few	ASSSLAGGLRDTQY
TRBV5-6	TRBJ1-2	.	ASSLEGMGGYT
TRBV6-5	TRBJ2-7	few	ASSYSPGLSYEQY
TRBV4-1	TRBJ2-3	.	ASSQDRAPDTQY
TRBV6-4	TRBJ2-1	.	ASSVTTGGSYNEQF
TRBV2	TRBJ2-1	.	ASRRRPGQGGNEQF
TRBV20-1	TRBJ2-7	.	SAQTGGPYEQY
TRBV20-1	TRBJ2-5	few	SASLLAKTQY
TRBV12-3/TRBV12-4	TRBJ1-2	many	ASSLGQSYGYT
TRBV5-6	TRBJ2-7	.	ASSRYQASSYEQY
TRBV20-1	TRBJ2-7	.	SAQSGGNSYEQY